The rows below give T cell receptor beta chains drawn from one sample of a study of OX40 agonist ivuxolimab in advanced cancers. Profiling relied on immunoSEQ multiplex PCR, and the TCRdb table lists in-frame clones only, not all of them. Among 65,000 to 85,000 clones, 88% were seen once, and the ten largest hold around 0.53%. Sequencing used CD4+ or CD8+ T cells sorted from blood, obtained in a trial of the OX40 agonist ivuxolimab. These receptor sequences come from an adult with an advanced solid tumor such as melanoma, head and neck, liver or kidney cancer. Both conserved end residues are part of each CDR3. Each record gives: D gene, clone size, V gene, J gene, CDR3 DNA, CDR3 protein. D genes are given only for firm matches. Size is stated for part of the rows, as once, few or many counts, or as a class when the clone is expanded.

D: TRBD1; size: .; V: TRBV2; J: TRBJ1-1; DNA: TGTGCCAGCAGCCTACGACAGGGTCCAAAGAACACTGAAGCTTTCTTT; CDR3: CASSLRQGPKNTEAFF
D: TRBD2; size: .; V: TRBV14; J: TRBJ2-1; DNA: TGTGCCAGCAGCCAGCCGGGGGGGCCGTCGAATGAGCAGTTCTTC; CDR3: CASSQPGGPSNEQFF
D: TRBD1; size: .; V: TRBV5-1; J: TRBJ2-3; DNA: TGCGCCAGCAGCCTGAGCGTGGGACAGGGCACAGATACGCAGTATTTT; CDR3: CASSLSVGQGTDTQYF
D: TRBD1; size: .; V: TRBV6-1; J: TRBJ1-4; DNA: TGTGCCAGCAGAATTACAGGGGCTGCGGAAAAACTGTTTTTT; CDR3: CASRITGAAEKLFF
D: TRBD2; size: .; V: TRBV5-1; J: TRBJ2-7; DNA: TGCGCCAGCAGCTTGGGGAAAACTAGCGGGGGGCCCTACGAGCAGTACTTC; CDR3: CASSLGKTSGGPYEQYF
D: TRBD1; size: .; V: TRBV6-5; J: TRBJ1-3; DNA: TGTGCCAGCAGTTACGGGACAGGCGGAAACACCATATATTTT; CDR3: CASSYGTGGNTIYF
D: .; size: .; V: TRBV10-3; J: TRBJ1-4; DNA: TGTGCCATCGGGACTAATGAAAAACTGTTTTTT; CDR3: CAIGTNEKLFF
D: .; size: .; V: TRBV6-1; J: TRBJ2-7; DNA: TGTGCCAGCAGTGAAGCGCTTCGGGGGTCTATCTTCTACGAGCAGTACTTC; CDR3: CASSEALRGSIFYEQYF
D: TRBD1; size: .; V: TRBV7-2; J: TRBJ1-2; DNA: TGTGCCAGCAGCCCACAGGGGGACTATGGCTACACCTTC; CDR3: CASSPQGDYGYTF
D: .; size: .; V: TRBV10-1; J: TRBJ1-1; DNA: TGCGCCAGCAGTGAAAATTTAGACAGTCAAGCTTTCTTT; CDR3: CASSENLDSQAFF
D: .; size: .; V: TRBV2; J: TRBJ2-5; DNA: TGTGCCAGCAGGGGGGGGACAGAACAAGAGACCCAGTACTTC; CDR3: CASRGGTEQETQYF
D: TRBD2; size: .; V: TRBV11-2; J: TRBJ2-2; DNA: TGTGCCAGCAGCTTAAGCGGGAGGAGCACCGGGGAGCTGTTTTTT; CDR3: CASSLSGRSTGELFF
D: TRBD1; size: .; V: TRBV15; J: TRBJ2-5; DNA: TGTGCCACCAGCAGGGACAGGAAAGAGACCCAGTACTTC; CDR3: CATSRDRKETQYF
D: .; size: .; V: TRBV15; J: TRBJ2-5; DNA: TGTGCCACCAGCAGAGTCCGGCAAGAGACCCAGTACTTC; CDR3: CATSRVRQETQYF
D: .; size: .; V: TRBV27; J: TRBJ2-3; DNA: TGTGCCAGCAGGGGAGCCACAGATACGCAGTATTTT; CDR3: CASRGATDTQYF
D: .; size: .; V: TRBV6-5; J: TRBJ2-5; DNA: TGTGCCAGCAGCCCCATTGACTTACAAGAGACCCAGTACTTC; CDR3: CASSPIDLQETQYF
D: .; size: .; V: TRBV18; J: TRBJ1-2; DNA: TGTGCCAGCTCACAAGACAGCGAATATGGCTACACCTTC; CDR3: CASSQDSEYGYTF
D: TRBD1; size: medium-sized; V: TRBV18; J: TRBJ2-2; DNA: TGTGCCAGCTCCATCAATCAAGGGGGCGACACCGGGGAGCTGTTTTTT; CDR3: CASSINQGGDTGELFF
D: .; size: .; V: TRBV19; J: TRBJ1-2; DNA: TGTGCCAGTACCCCGGACGCTAACTATGGCTACACCTTC; CDR3: CASTPDANYGYTF
D: .; size: .; V: TRBV5-1; J: TRBJ2-5; DNA: TGCGCCAGCAGCTTAGTCCCAGACCAAGAGACCCAGTACTTC; CDR3: CASSLVPDQETQYF
D: TRBD2; size: .; V: TRBV2; J: TRBJ2-1; DNA: TGTGCCAGCAGGGGGACTAGCTCGGGTGAGCAGTTCTTC; CDR3: CASRGTSSGEQFF
D: .; size: .; V: TRBV5-1; J: TRBJ2-4; DNA: TGCGCCAGCAGCTTGGTGCCAGCTTTAGACATTCAGTACTTC; CDR3: CASSLVPALDIQYF
D: .; size: .; V: TRBV7-9; J: TRBJ2-3; DNA: TGTGCCAGCAGCTTCCGACTAACAGGGTTTAGCACAGATACGCAGTATTTT; CDR3: CASSFRLTGFSTDTQYF
D: .; size: .; V: TRBV5-6; J: TRBJ2-1; DNA: TGTGCCAGCAGCAAAACCCAGCGAGGGCAGTTCTTC; CDR3: CASSKTQRGQFF
D: .; size: .; V: TRBV28; J: TRBJ2-2; DNA: TGTGCCAGCGGTATGGGCGGATCGAACACCGGGGAGCTGTTTTTT; CDR3: CASGMGGSNTGELFF
D: TRBD1; size: .; V: TRBV10-3; J: TRBJ2-7; DNA: TGTGCCATCAGTGACACAGGGGGGCGTAAACCCTACGAGCAGTACTTC; CDR3: CAISDTGGRKPYEQYF
D: .; size: .; V: TRBV2; J: TRBJ1-2; DNA: TGTGCCAGCAGTGTCAGCAGCGACTATGGCTACACCTTC; CDR3: CASSVSSDYGYTF
D: .; size: .; V: TRBV10-3; J: TRBJ1-1; DNA: TGTGCCATCAGTGAGCCAGGGACAACCGGGGCTTTCTTT; CDR3: CAISEPGTTGAFF
D: .; size: .; V: TRBV18; J: TRBJ2-3; DNA: TGTGCCAGCTCACCGACACATGTAACCTCCACAGATACGCAGTATTTT; CDR3: CASSPTHVTSTDTQYF
D: TRBD2; size: .; V: TRBV11-2; J: TRBJ2-7; DNA: TGTGCCAGCAGCTTAGATTTGACTAGCGGGGGGGTAGGCTTC; CDR3: CASSLDLTSGGVGF
D: .; size: .; V: TRBV5-4; J: TRBJ1-1; DNA: TGTGCCAGCAGCTCCGACAGCCTGAACACTGAAGCTTTCTTT; CDR3: CASSSDSLNTEAFF
D: .; size: once; V: TRBV27; J: TRBJ1-6; DNA: TGTGCCAGCAGCCCTCGAGGGGATTCACCCCTCCACTTT; CDR3: CASSPRGDSPLHF
D: .; size: .; V: TRBV5-6; J: TRBJ2-7; DNA: TGTGCCAGCAGCTTGGGGGGGCCGTACGAGCAGTACTTC; CDR3: CASSLGGPYEQYF
D: .; size: .; V: TRBV2; J: TRBJ2-2; DNA: TGTGCCAGCAGTGAAACCACTAGGGCCACCGGGGAGCTGTTTTTT; CDR3: CASSETTRATGELFF
D: .; size: .; V: TRBV14; J: TRBJ1-2; DNA: TGTGCCAGCAGCCTCTACCCCGCCTATGGCTACACCTTC; CDR3: CASSLYPAYGYTF
D: TRBD1; size: .; V: TRBV7-2; J: TRBJ2-1; DNA: TGTGCCAGCAGCTTAGTGGGACAGGGGGCGAGTGAGCAGTTCTTC; CDR3: CASSLVGQGASEQFF
D: TRBD1; size: .; V: TRBV19; J: TRBJ1-5; DNA: TGTGCCAGTAGTCTGGGGACAGCGAGCAATCAGCCCCAGCATTTT; CDR3: CASSLGTASNQPQHF
D: .; size: .; V: TRBV6-5; J: TRBJ1-2; DNA: TGTGCCAGCAGTTACGGCCCAGGCTCTAACTATGGCTACACCTTC; CDR3: CASSYGPGSNYGYTF
D: .; size: .; V: TRBV9; J: TRBJ2-2; DNA: TGTGCCAGCAGCGCTGGAGGGAATTCGGTAACCGGGGAGCTGTTTTTT; CDR3: CASSAGGNSVTGELFF
D: TRBD2; size: once; V: TRBV5-1; J: TRBJ2-1; DNA: TGCGCCAGCAGCGACCTCAGCGGGGGGCCCGGAAATGAGCAGTTCTTC; CDR3: CASSDLSGGPGNEQFF
D: .; size: .; V: TRBV2; J: TRBJ1-5; DNA: TGTGCCAGCGAAAGAGGGGTTGGGCAGCCCCAGCATTTT; CDR3: CASERGVGQPQHF
D: .; size: once; V: TRBV9; J: TRBJ1-1; DNA: TGTGCCAGCAGCGTAGCCCCCGCATACGCTGAAGCTTTCTTT; CDR3: CASSVAPAYAEAFF
D: TRBD1; size: once; V: TRBV12-5; J: TRBJ1-4; DNA: TGTGCTAGTGGTTTGTCACCAGGGGGAGTTGAAAAACTGTTTTTT; CDR3: CASGLSPGGVEKLFF
D: .; size: .; V: TRBV11-2; J: TRBJ2-5; DNA: TGTGCCAGCAGCTTAGAGGGACGGACCCAGTACTTC; CDR3: CASSLEGRTQYF
D: .; size: .; V: TRBV9; J: TRBJ1-4; DNA: TGTGCCAGCAGCGCATTGGGGGCAACTAATGAAAAACTGTTTTTT; CDR3: CASSALGATNEKLFF
D: .; size: once; V: TRBV27; J: TRBJ2-7; DNA: TGTGCCAGCAGTTTCATGAGGGACTACGAGCAGTACTTC; CDR3: CASSFMRDYEQYF